The 21 T cell receptor beta chains below come from one sample, sequenced in a study of blood T cell repertoires in COVID-19. Assay: immunoSEQ multiplex PCR; the TCRdb copy retains only in-frame clones and omits some. Of 180,000 or so clones in the sample, roughly nine tenths were seen once. The sequenced sample consisted of peripheral blood. Receptors originate from a woman aged 55-69 years with COVID-19, enrolled during active disease.

This clone was found a few times. The chain joins TRBV30 to TRBJ1-6; D may be TRBD1 (5 bases). The CDR3 extends over 15 amino acids. Trimming removed 0 bases at V and 9 bases at J, with 15 bases between. Germline-derived CDR1 and CDR2 are GTSNPN and SVGIG (reference sequence). The CDR3 region is CAWSVRGGTSSPLHF. CDR3 nucleotide sequence: TGTGCCTGGAGTGTACGGGGCGGGACCTCTTCACCCCTCCACTTT.

The chain carries TRBV19 and TRBJ2-7, with TRBD1 matching over 10 bases. The CDR3 consists of 14 residues. Germline loops: CDR1 LNHDA, CDR2 SQIVND (reference sequence). V gave up 4 bases and J gave up 3 bases; unmatched junction bases: 3. The CDR3 here is CASSKRTGGYEQYF. The CDR3 DNA follows: TGTGCCAGTAGTAAGAGGACAGGGGGCTACGAGCAGTACTTC.

The chain links TRBV5-1 to TRBJ2-1; tentatively, D is TRBD1 (6 bases). CDR1 is SGHRS, CDR2 YFSETQ, per germline. CDR3 length: 16 residues. The V end was cut by 0 bases, the J end by 3 bases, with 13 bases between. This CDR3 is CASSLVGAPRYNEQFF. The CDR3 coding sequence is TGCGCCAGCAGCTTGGTGGGGGCGCCGCGCTACAATGAGCAGTTCTTC.

This clone was observed a handful of times. This chain uses TRBV3-1 (or the pseudogene TRBV3-2) with TRBJ1-5, with D unresolved. Germline CDR1 is LGHDT and CDR2 is YNNKEL (reference sequence). The V end lost 1 base, the J end lost 0 bases, and 16 bases lay between the germline ends. The CDR3 totals 18 residues. Written as DNA, the CDR3 is TGTGCCAGCAGCCAAGCAGGAGGCGATCTCCTTAGCAATCAGCCCCAGCATTTT. Protein sequence: CASSQAGGDLLSNQPQHF.

V and J are TRBV5-1 and TRBJ2-7; 10 bases line up with TRBD1. The CDR3 contains 15 residues. J lost 4 bases, V lost 0 bases, and 4 bases had no gene match. The germline V gene encodes CDR1 SGHRS and CDR2 YFSETQ. The CDR3 region is CASSLAGTGVYEQYF. The CDR3 DNA follows: TGCGCCAGCAGCTTGGCCGGGACAGGGGTATACGAGCAGTACTTC.

This rearrangement joins TRBV18 to TRBJ2-7; 9 bases match TRBD1. The CDR3 loop spans 14 amino acids. Germline CDR1 and CDR2: KGHSH and LQKENI. V was pared by 4 bases and J by 5 bases, with 6 bases of the junction left unmatched. CDR3 coding DNA: TGTGCCAGCTCACTTACAGGGGGCAGGAACGAGCAGTACTTC. Protein product: CASSLTGGRNEQYF.

The chain joins TRBV5-1 to TRBJ2-5, with D possibly being TRBD2 (5 bases). Germline-derived CDR1 and CDR2 are SGHRS and YFSETQ. V was trimmed by 1 base and J by 5 bases, leaving 15 bases between them. The CDR3 is 15 residues long. This CDR3 reads CASSLLPGKLETQYF. DNA of the CDR3: TGCGCCAGCAGCTTGCTGCCCGGGAAGCTGGAGACCCAGTACTTC.

The chain employs TRBV2 and TRBJ1-1; 10 bases map to TRBD1. This CDR3 contains 14 residues. V trimming: 7 bases; J trimming: 3 bases; junction bases outside the gene matches: 5. CDR1 SNHLY and CDR2 FYNNEI come from the germline V gene. The CDR3 DNA reads as TGTGCCAGCACCAAGGACAGGGGGGACACTGAAGCTTTCTTT. It yields the protein CASTKDRGDTEAFF.

The V gene is TRBV11-2, the J gene TRBJ2-1; tentatively, D is TRBD2 (5 bases). The ends were cut back, 1 base at V and 0 bases at J, with 13 bases in the middle. The CDR3 has 17 residues. The germline V gene has CDR1 SGHAT and CDR2 FQNNGV. The DNA of the CDR3 is TGTGCCAGCAGCTTAGGCCCGATTGGGAGCTCCTACAATGAGCAGTTCTTC. Its translation: CASSLGPIGSSYNEQFF.

The chain employs TRBV4-1 and TRBJ1-5; 8 bases are shared with TRBD1. There are 17 residues in the CDR3. Germline lookup yields CDR1 MGHRA and CDR2 YSYEKL. The V segment lost 4 bases and the J segment 0 bases; nucleotides outside the gene matches: 8. The CDR3 region is CASSPRQGIFSNQPQHF. In nucleotides, the CDR3 is TGCGCCAGCAGCCCCCGACAGGGGATTTTTAGCAATCAGCCCCAGCATTTT.

V and J are TRBV5-4 and TRBJ1-2; the match to TRBD1 covers 9 bases. Germline V gene data show CDR1 as SGHNT and CDR2 as YYREEE (reference sequence). The CDR3 length is 14 residues. The junction had 8 bases not matched to a gene; V was cut back by 2 bases and J by 9 bases. The CDR3 bases are TGTGCCAGCAGCTTCGGGGGACAGGGTTTGAGCTACACCTTC. Encoded protein: CASSFGGQGLSYTF.

Comments on this clone: The junction differs from germline at one of its ends, possibly a read error. V usage is TRBV7-2 and J usage is TRBJ1-2, with D possibly being TRBD1 (6 bases). The germline V gene has CDR1 SGHTA and CDR2 FQGNSA. The CDR3 sequence is 13 residues long. Here the CDR3 DNA reads TGTGTCAGCAGCCCCACAGGGAACTATGGCTACACCTTC. Its protein product is CVSSPTGNYGYTF.

Only one count was recorded for this clone. The CDR3 nucleotides are TGTGCCAGCAGTCCTAGGGGGAATCAGCCCCAGCATTTT. As protein: CASSPRGNQPQHF. The gene calls are TRBV2 and TRBJ1-5, with TRBD1 as a possible D gene (6 bases). Germline CDR1 SNHLY, CDR2 FYNNEI. Trimming removed 5 bases at V and 4 bases at J, with 9 bases between. The CDR3 is 13 residues long.

The chain employs TRBV19 and TRBJ2-7; 7 bases align to TRBD1. V lost 5 bases, J lost 5 bases, and 18 bases stayed unmatched. The length of the CDR3 is 17 residues. In germline, CDR1 is LNHDA, CDR2 SQIVND (reference sequence). The CDR3 DNA reads as TGTGCCAGTAGTCCAGGGACAGCCAGCCTATCAGTACACGAGCAGTACTTC. It translates to CASSPGTASLSVHEQYF.

This chain connects TRBV9 to TRBJ2-2; D not certain. With 0 bases removed from V and 0 bases from J, the gap between germline ends came to 6 bases. CDR1 and CDR2 (germline): SGDLS, YYNGEE. This CDR3 has 15 residues. The CDR3 DNA reads as TGTGCCAGCAGCGTAGAGCCTGCGAACACCGGGGAGCTGTTTTTT. Translating it yields CASSVEPANTGELFF.

This chain connects TRBV11-3 to TRBJ2-1; the match to TRBD2 covers 8 bases. V was clipped by 5 bases and J by 8 bases; unmatched bases: 11. The CDR3 contains 15 residues. Germline lookup yields CDR1 SGHNT and CDR2 YENEEA. The chain's CDR3 is CASSPRGLGEHEQFF. The CDR3 DNA reads TGTGCCAGCAGCCCCCGGGGACTAGGGGAACATGAGCAGTTCTTC.

The chain recombines TRBV11-2 with TRBJ2-7; TRBD1 might be the D (5 bases). The ends were cut back, 1 base at V and 3 bases at J, with 16 bases in the middle. This CDR3 has 16 amino acids. CDR1 is SGHAT and CDR2 is FQNNGV in the germline V gene. The CDR3 reads CASSLGRGLGFYEQYF. DNA of the CDR3: TGTGCCAGCAGCTTAGGTAGGGGCTTAGGGTTCTACGAGCAGTACTTC.

The chain links TRBV6-2 or TRBV6-3 to TRBJ2-7; TRBD1 might be the D (6 bases). In germline, CDR1 is MNHEY, CDR2 SVGEGT. This CDR3 comprises 12 residues. The V and J ends lost 5 bases and 3 bases respectively, with 8 bases between them. CDR3 in amino acids: CASSGGGYEQYF. The CDR3 coding sequence is TGTGCCAGCAGTGGGGGCGGCTACGAGCAGTACTTC.

V usage is TRBV30 and J usage is TRBJ1-2; D unclear. The length of the CDR3 is 13 residues. V shed 0 bases and J shed 6 bases, with 11 bases lying between them. In germline, CDR1 is GTSNPN, CDR2 SVGIG (reference sequence). The CDR3 loop reads CAWSVRDWHGYTF. CDR3 nucleotides: TGTGCCTGGAGTGTACGGGATTGGCATGGCTACACCTTC.

This chain connects TRBV11-2 to TRBJ2-7; 8 bases agree with TRBD1. The CDR3 contains 15 residues. In germline, CDR1 is SGHAT, CDR2 FQNNGV. V lost 0 bases and J lost 4; bases outside the gene matches: 5. The chain's CDR3 is CASSLDSGQGYEQYF. In DNA form, the CDR3 reads TGTGCCAGCAGCTTAGATTCCGGACAGGGATACGAGCAGTACTTC.

The chain combines TRBV19 with TRBJ2-5, with 10 nucleotides matching TRBD2. The germline V gene has CDR1 LNHDA and CDR2 SQIVND (reference sequence). The CDR3 consists of 16 residues. The junction had 9 bases not matched to a gene; V was cut back by 3 bases and J by 5 bases. Here the CDR3 DNA reads TGTGCCAGTAGTATTAGGCTAGCGGGAGCAGAGGAGACCCAGTACTTC. The encoded protein is CASSIRLAGAEETQYF.